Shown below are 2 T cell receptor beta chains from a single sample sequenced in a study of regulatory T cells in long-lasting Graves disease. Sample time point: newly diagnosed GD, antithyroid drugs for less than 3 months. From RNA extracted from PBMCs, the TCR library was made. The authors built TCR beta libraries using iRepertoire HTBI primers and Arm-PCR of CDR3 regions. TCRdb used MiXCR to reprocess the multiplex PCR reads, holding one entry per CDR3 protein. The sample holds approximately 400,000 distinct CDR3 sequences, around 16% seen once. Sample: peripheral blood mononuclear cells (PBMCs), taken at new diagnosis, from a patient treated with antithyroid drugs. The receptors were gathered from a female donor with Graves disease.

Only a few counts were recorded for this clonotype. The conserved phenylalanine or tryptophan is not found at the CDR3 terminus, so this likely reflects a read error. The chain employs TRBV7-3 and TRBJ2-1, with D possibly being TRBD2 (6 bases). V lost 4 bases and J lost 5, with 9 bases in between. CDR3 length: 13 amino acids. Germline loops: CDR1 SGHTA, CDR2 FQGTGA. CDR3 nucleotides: TGTGCCAGCAGCTCGGACTACAACAATGAGCAGTTCCTC. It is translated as CASSSDYNNEQFL.

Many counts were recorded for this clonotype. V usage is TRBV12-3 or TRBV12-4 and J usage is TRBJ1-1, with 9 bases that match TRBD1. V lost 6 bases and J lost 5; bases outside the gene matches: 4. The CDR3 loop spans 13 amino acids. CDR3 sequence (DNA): TGTGCCAGCAGGACAGGGGGGCGGACTGAAGCTTTCTTT. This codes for CASRTGGRTEAFF.